These 25 T cell receptor beta chains originate from one sample sequenced in a study of T-cell memory formation after mild COVID-19 (dated by TCRdb to the early 2020s). The library relied on 5' RACE. TCRdb records Illumina NovaSeq 6000 as the sequencer. Through fastp at Q25 and MiXCR, TCRdb rebuilt clones from the public reads, retaining in-frame beta chains. Each CDR3 protein gets just one entry, which takes the most common genes and DNA from the rows behind it. In this sample the table shows 150,000 to 200,000 distinct CDR3 sequences, 13% of which occur a single time. The ten largest account for approximately 3.4% of the sample. Sample: PBMCs or a T cell subset sorted from them (not recorded which). Receptors were obtained from a man aged 18 to 29 who had mild COVID-19 (a few samples of this study predate the infection). The sample titles of this study are shuffled in the database, so cell type and time point are left out; the donor was told from shared clones.

This clonotype was detected only a few times. The rearrangement joins TRBV7-3 to TRBJ2-3; 7 bases agree with TRBD1. Trimming at V came to 3 bases and at J to 6 bases, leaving 9 bases not matched to a gene. The CDR3 extends over 15 amino acids. Germline-derived CDR1 and CDR2 are SGHTA and FQGTGA. The DNA of the CDR3 is TGTGCCAGCAGCTTGGGACAGCCCGGGGCGGATACGCAGTATTTT. Translated: CASSLGQPGADTQYF.

The CDR3 sequence is CSARIPAGGLEQYV. CDR3 nucleotides: TGCAGTGCTAGAATACCAGCGGGGGGGCTTGAGCAGTACGTC. The chain combines TRBV20-1 with TRBJ2-7; 10 positions agree with TRBD2. The CDR3 contains 14 residues. CDR1 is DFQATT, CDR2 SNEGSKA, per germline (reference sequence). V shed 2 bases, J shed 7 bases, and the junction held 8 bases outside the gene matches.

The chain is built from TRBV3-1 and TRBJ1-1; perhaps TRBD1 as D (5 bases). V was clipped by 0 bases and J by 11 bases, with 13 bases between them. Germline lookup yields CDR1 LGHDT and CDR2 YNNKEL (reference sequence). The CDR3 consists of 13 residues. The CDR3 loop is CASSQDWGGTAFF. The CDR3 nucleotides are TGTGCCAGCAGCCAAGACTGGGGCGGAACGGCTTTCTTT.

This sequence joins TRBV10-2 and TRBJ2-3; D might be TRBD2 (5 bases). Germline V CDR1 and CDR2: WSHSY, SAAADI. This CDR3 is built from 15 residues. V was pared by 2 bases and J by 0 bases, with 9 bases between. Here the CDR3 reads CASSEGRTSTDTQYF. The DNA of the CDR3 is TGCGCCAGCAGTGAGGGTAGGACTAGCACAGATACGCAGTATTTT.

The chain recombines TRBV4-3 with TRBJ2-2; TRBD1 matches 7 bases. This CDR3 spans 15 amino acids. Trimming took 3 bases from V and 3 from J; bases not matched to a gene: 4. CDR1 and CDR2 from the germline V gene are LGHNA and YSLEER. DNA of the CDR3: TGCGCCAGCAGCCACCAGGACAGGTACACCGGGGAGCTGTTTTTT. The encoded protein is CASSHQDRYTGELFF.

The chain combines TRBV20-1 with TRBJ1-1, with 8 bases fitting TRBD1. This CDR3 has 14 amino acids. The V and J ends lost 2 bases and 1 base, in that order; junction bases with no gene match: 3. Germline V gene data show CDR1 as DFQATT and CDR2 as SNEGSKA (reference sequence). CDR3 region: CSARQGASNTEAFF. CDR3 DNA sequence: TGCAGTGCTAGACAGGGGGCTTCGAACACTGAAGCTTTCTTT.

This clonotype showed up many times. This rearrangement joins TRBV7-9 to TRBJ2-5; TRBD2 matches at 7 bases. V shed 1 base and J 3 bases; nucleotides not matched to a gene: 5. Per the germline V gene, CDR1 is SEHNR and CDR2 is FQNEAQ (reference sequence). The CDR3 totals 15 residues. The CDR3 loop is CASSLGASGEETQYF. The CDR3, as DNA: TGTGCCAGCAGCTTAGGGGCTAGCGGTGAAGAGACCCAGTACTTC.

The rearrangement joins TRBV7-6 to TRBJ2-1; 8 nucleotides agree with TRBD1. The V segment lost 6 bases and the J segment 8 bases; nucleotides outside the gene matches: 15. Germline assignment: CDR1 SGHVS and CDR2 FNYEAQ. CDR3 size: 16 residues. The CDR3 DNA is TGTGCCAGCAGTTATCAGGGGGCGCGGTCCTTAGATGAGCAGTTCTTC. Its translation is CASSYQGARSLDEQFF.

This chain connects TRBV7-2 to TRBJ2-3; D is possibly TRBD2 (6 bases). V gave up 6 bases and J gave up 7 bases, with 11 bases separating them. Germline-derived CDR1 and CDR2 are SGHTA and FQGNSA. The CDR3 covers 12 residues. CDR3 sequence: CASRPGGHTQYF. The CDR3 DNA sequence: TGTGCCAGCAGACCTGGAGGGCATACGCAGTATTTT.

Only a few counts were recorded for this clonotype. The rearrangement uses TRBV18 and TRBJ2-5; D gene ambiguous. CDR3 length: 14 residues. Germline CDR1 KGHSH, CDR2 LQKENI. The ends were cut back, 0 bases at V and 4 bases at J, with 9 bases in the middle. The CDR3 DNA follows: TGTGCCAGCTCACCACCCTATTCCCGAGAGACCCAGTACTTC. It encodes CASSPPYSRETQYF.

This clonotype was found a few times. The chain uses TRBV5-1 and TRBJ2-3, with TRBD1 as a possible D gene (6 bases). The CDR3 length is 14 residues. The germline V and J ends were trimmed by 4 bases and 4 bases, with 13 bases remaining between them. Germline lookup yields CDR1 SGHRS and CDR2 YFSETQ. CDR3 DNA: TGCGCCAGCAGCCCCCTCTCAGGGGCAGATACGCAGTATTTT. Amino acids: CASSPLSGADTQYF.

The CDR3, as DNA: TGTGCCAGCAGCGTTCCGCAGGGAGCAGGGGGGGAGCTGTTTTTT. It encodes CASSVPQGAGGELFF. V is TRBV9 and J is TRBJ2-2; perhaps D is TRBD1 or TRBD2 (5 bases each). Looked up from germline, CDR1 is SGDLS and CDR2 is YYNGEE. V dropped 2 bases and J dropped 8 bases, with 16 bases sitting between them. This CDR3 has 15 residues.

This clonotype came up a few times. V usage is TRBV29-1 and J usage is TRBJ2-5, with unresolved D. Germline V gene data show CDR1 as SQVTM and CDR2 as ANQGSEA. With 2 bases removed from V and 5 bases from J, the gap between germline ends came to 12 bases. This CDR3 is built from 13 residues. The CDR3 protein is CSVERAPGETQYF. The DNA for the CDR3 is TGCAGCGTTGAAAGGGCGCCTGGGGAGACCCAGTACTTC. The whole variable domain, filled in from reference TRBV29-1 and TRBJ2-5, reads SAVISQKPSRDICQRGTSLTIQCQVDSQVTMMFWYRQQPGQSLTLIATANQGSEATYESGFVIDKFPISRPNLTFSTLTVSNMSPEDSSIYLCSVERAPGETQYFGPGTRLLVL.

This clonotype was observed a few times. The rearrangement links TRBV20-1 to TRBJ1-4; TRBD1 aligns across 7 bases. Germline V lookup: CDR1 DFQATT, CDR2 SNEGSKA (reference sequence). V shed 0 bases, J shed 8 bases, and the junction held 3 bases outside the gene matches. CDR3 length equals 13 residues. The CDR3 sequence: CSARDPQGEKLFF. The DNA of the CDR3 is TGCAGTGCTAGAGACCCACAGGGGGAAAAACTGTTTTTT.

The chain couples TRBV5-6 to TRBJ2-7, with D possibly being TRBD1 or TRBD2 (6 bases each). Germline values: CDR1 SGHDT, CDR2 YYEEEE. The CDR3 covers 14 residues. The V end lost 4 bases, the J end lost 6 bases, and 17 bases lay between the germline ends. The CDR3 is CASSPVGRGGEQYV. CDR3 coding DNA: TGTGCCAGCAGCCCGGTCGGCAGGGGAGGCGAGCAGTACGTC.

The chain couples TRBV5-8 to TRBJ2-7; D is unclear. The V gene's germline CDR1 is SGHTS and CDR2 YDEGEE. Between the trimmed V and J ends, which lost 0 bases and 4 bases, there was a span of 8 bases. CDR3 size: 13 residues. CDR3 nucleotides: TGTGCCAGCAGCTTGGACCCTAGATACGAGCAGTACGTC. This gives the protein CASSLDPRYEQYV.

This clonotype came up a few times. CDR3 sequence: CASSIDRGQGYTF. The CDR3 DNA follows: TGTGCCAGCAGTATAGACAGGGGGCAGGGCTACACCTTC. The gene calls are TRBV6-5 and TRBJ1-2, with 10 bases that match TRBD1. The V and J ends lost 5 bases and 8 bases, in that order; junction bases with no gene match: 5. This CDR3 region has 13 residues. Germline V CDR1 and CDR2: MNHEY, SVGAGI.

The rearrangement links TRBV19 to TRBJ1-2; D is unclear. The V and J ends lost 4 bases and 5 bases respectively, with 11 bases between them. Germline V gives CDR1 LNHDA, CDR2 SQIVND (reference sequence). The CDR3 extends over 13 amino acids. DNA of the CDR3: TGTGCCAGTAGTAGAGGAGACGGGTATGGCTACACCTTC. Its translation: CASSRGDGYGYTF.

This clonotype has a single count. The V and J genes are TRBV4-3 and TRBJ1-4, with a weak D call TRBD1 (5 bases). Trimming took 1 base from V and 7 from J, leaving 13 bases between them. Germline V lookup: CDR1 LGHNA, CDR2 YSLEER. CDR3 length: 15 amino acids. The CDR3 DNA reads as TGCGCCAGCAGCCAAGGAGGGGAGATTGGTGAAAAACTGTTTTTT. Its protein is CASSQGGEIGEKLFF.

This chain joins TRBV4-2 and TRBJ2-5; 8 bases match TRBD2. With 4 bases clipped from V and 1 base from J, the junction kept 5 bases outside the gene matches. The CDR3 has 15 amino acids. Germline assignment: CDR1 LGHNA and CDR2 YNFKEQ. The CDR3 is CASSRVAGRQETQYF. Written as DNA, the CDR3 is TGTGCCAGCAGCCGAGTAGCGGGGCGCCAAGAGACCCAGTACTTC.

V is TRBV7-9 and J is TRBJ1-6; D perhaps matches TRBD1 (5 bases). V lost 2 bases and J lost 7, with 12 bases in between. The CDR3 covers 15 residues. The germline V gene has CDR1 SEHNR and CDR2 FQNEAQ (reference sequence). The CDR3 coding sequence is TGTGCCAGCAGCTTAACGGGACGGGGAAATTCACCCCTCCACTTT. It specifies CASSLTGRGNSPLHF.

The chain is built from TRBV4-1 and TRBJ1-2, with 7 bases identical to TRBD1. The CDR3 is 16 residues long. Germline V CDR1 and CDR2: MGHRA, YSYEKL. Trimming cost V 1 base and J 4 bases; bases outside gene matches: 9. DNA for the CDR3: TGCGCCAGCAGCCAAGGCCCCCACAGGGGCCGCTATGGCTACACCTTC. Translated: CASSQGPHRGRYGYTF.

V is TRBV9 and J is TRBJ2-2; 9 bases are shared with TRBD2. Germline loops: CDR1 SGDLS, CDR2 YYNGEE. This CDR3 contains 16 residues. The J segment lost 3 bases and the V segment lost 3 bases, leaving 6 bases of the junction unmatched. This CDR3 is CASSGSPSGDTGELFF. CDR3 nucleotide sequence: TGTGCCAGCAGCGGGTCCCCTAGCGGGGACACCGGGGAGCTGTTTTTT. The variable domain in full, with the rest retrieved from reference TRBV9 and TRBJ2-2, is DSGVTQTPKHLITATGQRVTLRCSPRSGDLSVYWYQQSLDQGLQFLIQYYNGEERAKGNILERFSAQQFPDLHSELNLSSLELGDSALYFCASSGSPSGDTGELFFGEGSRLTVL.

This clonotype was observed a single time. This rearrangement joins TRBV5-1 to TRBJ1-2; 8 nucleotides agree with TRBD1. Germline V lookup: CDR1 SGHRS, CDR2 YFSETQ. CDR3 size: 14 residues. Trimming took 1 base from V and 4 from J; bases not matched to a gene: 3. The CDR3 sequence is CASSLFDRGYGYTF. The DNA of the CDR3 is TGCGCCAGCAGCTTGTTCGACAGGGGCTATGGCTACACCTTC.

This clonotype has a handful of counts. CDR3: CSARSGGNQPQHF. DNA of the CDR3: TGCAGTGCTAGGTCGGGGGGAAATCAGCCCCAGCATTTT. The chain links TRBV20-1 to TRBJ1-5, with D possibly being TRBD1 (5 bases). In germline, CDR1 is DFQATT, CDR2 SNEGSKA (reference sequence). V gave up 3 bases and J gave up 4 bases, with 10 bases separating them. The CDR3 spans 13 residues.